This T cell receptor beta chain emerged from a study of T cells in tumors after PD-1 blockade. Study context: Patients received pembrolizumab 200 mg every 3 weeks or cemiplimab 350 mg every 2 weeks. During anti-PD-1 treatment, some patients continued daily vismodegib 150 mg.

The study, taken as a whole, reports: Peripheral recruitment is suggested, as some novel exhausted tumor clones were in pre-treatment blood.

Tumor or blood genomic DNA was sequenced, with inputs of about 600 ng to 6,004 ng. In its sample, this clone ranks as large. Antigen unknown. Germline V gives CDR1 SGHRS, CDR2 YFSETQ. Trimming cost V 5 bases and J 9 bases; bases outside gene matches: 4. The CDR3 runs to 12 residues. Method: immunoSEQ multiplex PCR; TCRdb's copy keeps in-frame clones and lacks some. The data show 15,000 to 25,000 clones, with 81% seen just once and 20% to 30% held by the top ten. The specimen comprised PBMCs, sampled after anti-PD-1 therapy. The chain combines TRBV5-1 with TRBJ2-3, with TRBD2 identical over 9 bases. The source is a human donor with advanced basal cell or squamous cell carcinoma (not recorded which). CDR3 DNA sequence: TGCGCCAGCAGGCTAGCGGGGCGAACGCAGTATTTT. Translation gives CASRLAGRTQYF. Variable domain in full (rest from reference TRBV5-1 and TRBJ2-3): KAGVTQTPRYLIKTRGQQVTLSCSPISGHRSVSWYQQTPGQGLQFLFEYFSETQRNKGNFPGRFSGRQFSNSRSEMNVSTLELGDSALYLCASRLAGRTQYFGPGTRLTVL.